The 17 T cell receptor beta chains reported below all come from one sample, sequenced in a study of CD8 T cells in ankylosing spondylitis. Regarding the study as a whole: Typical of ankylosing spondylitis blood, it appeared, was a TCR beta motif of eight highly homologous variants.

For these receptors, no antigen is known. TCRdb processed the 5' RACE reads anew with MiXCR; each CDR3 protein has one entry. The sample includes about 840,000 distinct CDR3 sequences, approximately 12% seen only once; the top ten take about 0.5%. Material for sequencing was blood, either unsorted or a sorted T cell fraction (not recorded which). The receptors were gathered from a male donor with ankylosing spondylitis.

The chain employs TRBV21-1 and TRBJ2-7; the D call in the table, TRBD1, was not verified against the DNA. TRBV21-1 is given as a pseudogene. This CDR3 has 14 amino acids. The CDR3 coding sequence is TGTGCCACCTTGGTCGGGAGGGGGCGCGGCGAGCAGTACTTC. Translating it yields CATLVGRGRGEQYF.

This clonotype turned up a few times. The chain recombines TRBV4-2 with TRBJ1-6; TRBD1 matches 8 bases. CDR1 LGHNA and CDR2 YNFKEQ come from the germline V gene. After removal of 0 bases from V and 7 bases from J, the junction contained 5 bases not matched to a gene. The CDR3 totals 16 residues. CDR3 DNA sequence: TGTGCCAGCAGCCAAGATCGCAGGGACAGGAATTCACCCCTCCACTTT. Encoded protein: CASSQDRRDRNSPLHF.

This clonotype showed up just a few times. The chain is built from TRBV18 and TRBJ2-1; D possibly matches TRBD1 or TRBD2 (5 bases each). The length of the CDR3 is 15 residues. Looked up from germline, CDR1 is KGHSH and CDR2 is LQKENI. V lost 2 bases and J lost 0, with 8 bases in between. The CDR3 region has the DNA TGTGCCAGCTCACCATTTGGGGGCTCCTACAATGAGCAGTTCTTC. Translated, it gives CASSPFGGSYNEQFF.

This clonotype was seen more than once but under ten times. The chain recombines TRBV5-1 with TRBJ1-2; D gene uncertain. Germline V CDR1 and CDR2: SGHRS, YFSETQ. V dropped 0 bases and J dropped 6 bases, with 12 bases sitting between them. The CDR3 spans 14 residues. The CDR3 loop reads CASSLEGLVDGYTF. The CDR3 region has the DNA TGCGCCAGCAGCTTGGAGGGATTGGTCGATGGCTACACCTTC.

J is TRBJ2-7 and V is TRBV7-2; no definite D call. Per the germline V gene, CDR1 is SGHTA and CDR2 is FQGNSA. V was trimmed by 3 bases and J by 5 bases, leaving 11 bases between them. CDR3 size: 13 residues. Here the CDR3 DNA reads TGTGCCAGCAGCTTGGGCAATTACCACGAGCAGTACTTC. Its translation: CASSLGNYHEQYF. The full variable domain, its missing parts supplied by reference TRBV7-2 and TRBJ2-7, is GAGVSQSPSNKVTEKGKDVELRCDPISGHTALYWYRQSLGQGLEFLIYFQGNSAPDKSGLPSDRFSAERTGGSVSTLTIQRTQQEDSAVYLCASSLGNYHEQYFGPGTRLTVT.

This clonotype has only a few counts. CDR3 sequence: CASSPRIGLGTYEQYF. DNA for the CDR3: TGTGCCAGCTCACCACGCATCGGGCTGGGGACCTACGAGCAGTACTTC. V and J are TRBV18 and TRBJ2-7; D unresolved. The CDR3 is made up of 16 amino acids. V lost 1 base and J 2 bases, leaving 15 bases between the germline ends. CDR1 is KGHSH and CDR2 is LQKENI in the germline V gene. Full variable domain (remainder filled in from reference TRBV18 and TRBJ2-7): NAGVMQNPRHLVRRRGQEARLRCSPMKGHSHVYWYRQLPEEGLKFMVYLQKENIIDESGMPKERFSAEFPKEGPSILRIQQVVRGDSAAYFCASSPRIGLGTYEQYFGPGTRLTVT.

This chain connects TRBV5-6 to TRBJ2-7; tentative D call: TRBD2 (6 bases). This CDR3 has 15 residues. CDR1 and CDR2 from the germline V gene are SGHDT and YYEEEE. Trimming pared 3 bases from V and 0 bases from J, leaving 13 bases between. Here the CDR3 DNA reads TGTGCCAGCAGCTACGAACGGGAGTACTCCTACGAGCAGTACTTC. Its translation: CASSYEREYSYEQYF.

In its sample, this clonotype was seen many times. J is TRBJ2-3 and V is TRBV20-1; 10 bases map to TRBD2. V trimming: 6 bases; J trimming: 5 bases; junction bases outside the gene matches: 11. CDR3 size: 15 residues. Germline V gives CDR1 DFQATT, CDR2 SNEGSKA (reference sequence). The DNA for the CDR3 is TGCAGTGCGTCCTTAGCGGGAGGAGCTGAAGATACGCAGTATTTT. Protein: CSASLAGGAEDTQYF.

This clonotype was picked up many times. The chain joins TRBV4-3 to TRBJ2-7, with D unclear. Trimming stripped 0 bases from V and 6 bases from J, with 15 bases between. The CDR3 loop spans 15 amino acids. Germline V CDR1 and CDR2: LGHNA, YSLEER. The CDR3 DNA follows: TGCGCCAGCAGCCAAGAGTGGAGCGTTCAAACCGAGCAGTACTTC. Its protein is CASSQEWSVQTEQYF.

The CDR3 DNA reads as TGTGCCAGCAGCTCAAGTTATGTCTACGAGCAGTACTTC. Translating it yields CASSSSYVYEQYF. The rearrangement uses TRBV7-2 and TRBJ2-7; D ambiguous. The CDR3 length is 13 residues. V was trimmed by 4 bases and J by 3 bases, leaving 10 bases between them. Germline V gene data show CDR1 as SGHTA and CDR2 as FQGNSA.

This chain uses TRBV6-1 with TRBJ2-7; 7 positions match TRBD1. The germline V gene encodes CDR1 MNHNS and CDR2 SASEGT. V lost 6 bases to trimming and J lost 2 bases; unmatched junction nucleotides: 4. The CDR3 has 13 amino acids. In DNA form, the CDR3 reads TGTGCCAGCAGGTTTGACAGGGCCTACGAGCAGTACTTC. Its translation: CASRFDRAYEQYF.

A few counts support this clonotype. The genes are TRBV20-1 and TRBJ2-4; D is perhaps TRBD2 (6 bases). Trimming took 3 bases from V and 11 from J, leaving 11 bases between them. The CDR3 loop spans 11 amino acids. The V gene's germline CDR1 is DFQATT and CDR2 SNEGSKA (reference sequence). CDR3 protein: CSARDTGVQYF. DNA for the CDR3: TGCAGTGCTAGGGACACGGGGGTTCAGTACTTC.

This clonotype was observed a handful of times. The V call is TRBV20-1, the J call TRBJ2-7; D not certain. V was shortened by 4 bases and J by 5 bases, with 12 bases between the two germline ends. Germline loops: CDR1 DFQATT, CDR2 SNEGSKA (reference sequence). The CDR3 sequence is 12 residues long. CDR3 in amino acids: CSATQTLDEQYF. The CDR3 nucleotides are TGCAGTGCTACCCAGACCCTTGACGAGCAGTACTTC.

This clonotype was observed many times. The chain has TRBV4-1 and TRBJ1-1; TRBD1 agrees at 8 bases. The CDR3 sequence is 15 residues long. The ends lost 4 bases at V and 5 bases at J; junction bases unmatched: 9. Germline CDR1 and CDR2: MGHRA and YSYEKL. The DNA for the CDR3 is TGCGCCAGCAGCCCCGCTGACACAGGGGGAACTGAAGCTTTCTTT. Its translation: CASSPADTGGTEAFF.

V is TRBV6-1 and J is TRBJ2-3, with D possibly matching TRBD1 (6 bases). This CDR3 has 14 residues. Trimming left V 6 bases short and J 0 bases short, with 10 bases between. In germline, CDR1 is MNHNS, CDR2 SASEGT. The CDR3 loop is CASRPQGSTDTQYF. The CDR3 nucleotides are TGTGCCAGCAGACCACAGGGTAGCACAGATACGCAGTATTTT.

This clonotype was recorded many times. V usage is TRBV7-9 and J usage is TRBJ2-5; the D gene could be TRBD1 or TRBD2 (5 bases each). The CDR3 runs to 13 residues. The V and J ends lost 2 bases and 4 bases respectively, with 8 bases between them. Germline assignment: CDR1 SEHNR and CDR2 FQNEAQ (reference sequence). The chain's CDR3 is CASSLLGGETQYF. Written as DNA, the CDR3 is TGTGCCAGCAGCTTACTTGGGGGAGAGACCCAGTACTTC.

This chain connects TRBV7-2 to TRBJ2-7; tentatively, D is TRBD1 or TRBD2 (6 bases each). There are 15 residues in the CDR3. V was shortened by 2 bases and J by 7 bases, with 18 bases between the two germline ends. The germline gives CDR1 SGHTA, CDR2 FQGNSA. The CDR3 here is CASSLYSGGAGEQYF. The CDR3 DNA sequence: TGTGCCAGCAGCTTATATTCTGGGGGCGCGGGAGAGCAGTACTTC.